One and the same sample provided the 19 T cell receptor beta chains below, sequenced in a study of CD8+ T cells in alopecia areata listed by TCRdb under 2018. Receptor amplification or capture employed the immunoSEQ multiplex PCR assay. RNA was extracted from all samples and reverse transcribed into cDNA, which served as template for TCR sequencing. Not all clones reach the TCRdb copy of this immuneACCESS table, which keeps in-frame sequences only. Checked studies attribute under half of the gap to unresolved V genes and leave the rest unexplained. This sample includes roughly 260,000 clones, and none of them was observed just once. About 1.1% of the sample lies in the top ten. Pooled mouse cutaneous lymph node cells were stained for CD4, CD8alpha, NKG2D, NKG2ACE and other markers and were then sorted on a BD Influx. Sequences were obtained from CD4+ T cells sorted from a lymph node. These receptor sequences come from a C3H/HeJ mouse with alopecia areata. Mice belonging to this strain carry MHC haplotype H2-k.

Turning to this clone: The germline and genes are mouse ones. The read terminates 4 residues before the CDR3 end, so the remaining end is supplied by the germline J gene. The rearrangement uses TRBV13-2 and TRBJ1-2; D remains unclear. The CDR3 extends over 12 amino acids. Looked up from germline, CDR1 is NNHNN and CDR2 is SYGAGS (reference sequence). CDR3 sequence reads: CASGARQSDYTF. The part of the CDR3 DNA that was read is TGTGCCAGCGGAGCTCGACAATCC.

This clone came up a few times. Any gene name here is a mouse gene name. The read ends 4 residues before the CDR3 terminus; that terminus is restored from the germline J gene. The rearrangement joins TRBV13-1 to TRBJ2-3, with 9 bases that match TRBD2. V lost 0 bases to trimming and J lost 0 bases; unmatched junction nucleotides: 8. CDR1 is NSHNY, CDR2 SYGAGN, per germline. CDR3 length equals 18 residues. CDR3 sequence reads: CASSDGLGGFPSAETLYF. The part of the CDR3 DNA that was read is TGTGCCAGCAGTGATGGGCTGGGGGGGTTCCCTAGTGCAGAA.

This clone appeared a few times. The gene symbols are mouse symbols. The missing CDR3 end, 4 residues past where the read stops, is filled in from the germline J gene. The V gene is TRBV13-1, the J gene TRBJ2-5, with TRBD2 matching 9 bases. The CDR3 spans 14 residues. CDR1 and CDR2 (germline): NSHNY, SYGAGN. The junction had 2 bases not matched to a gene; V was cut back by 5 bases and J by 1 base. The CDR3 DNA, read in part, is TGTGCCAGCAGCGGACTGGGGCACCAAGAC. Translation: CASSGLGHQD. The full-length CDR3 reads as CASSGLGHQDTQYF.

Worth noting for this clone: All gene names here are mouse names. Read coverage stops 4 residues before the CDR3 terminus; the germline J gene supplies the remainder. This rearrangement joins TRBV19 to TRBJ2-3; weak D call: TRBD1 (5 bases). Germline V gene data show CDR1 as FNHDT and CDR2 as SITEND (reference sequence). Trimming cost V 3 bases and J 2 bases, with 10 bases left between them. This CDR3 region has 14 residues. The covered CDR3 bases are TGTGCCAGCAGTAACCAGGGTTATGCAGAA. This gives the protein CASSNQGYAE. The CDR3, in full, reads CASSNQGYAETLYF. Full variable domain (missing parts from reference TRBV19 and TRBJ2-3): GGIITQTPKFLIGQEGQKLTLKCQQNFNHDTMYWYRQDSGKGLRLIYYSITENDLQKGDLSEGYDASREKKSSFSLTVTSAQKNEMAVFLCASSNQGYAETLYFGSGTRLTVL.

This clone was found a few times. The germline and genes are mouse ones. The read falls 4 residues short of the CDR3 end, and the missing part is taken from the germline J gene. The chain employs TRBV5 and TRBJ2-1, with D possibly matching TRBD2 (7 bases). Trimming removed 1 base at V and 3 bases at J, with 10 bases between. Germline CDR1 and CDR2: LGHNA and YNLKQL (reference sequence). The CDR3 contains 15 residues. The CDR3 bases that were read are TGTGCCAGCAGCCAAGTCCGGGGGGCCTATGCT. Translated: CASSQVRGAYA. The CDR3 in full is CASSQVRGAYAEQFF.

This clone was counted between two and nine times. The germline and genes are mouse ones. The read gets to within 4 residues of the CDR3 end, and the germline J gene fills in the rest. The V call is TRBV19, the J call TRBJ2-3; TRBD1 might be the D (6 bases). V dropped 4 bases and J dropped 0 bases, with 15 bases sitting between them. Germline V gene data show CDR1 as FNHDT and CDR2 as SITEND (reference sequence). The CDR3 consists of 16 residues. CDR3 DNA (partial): TGTGCCAGCAGTGCCCTCAGGGGCCCTAGTGCAGAA. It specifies CASSALRGPSAE. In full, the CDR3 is CASSALRGPSAETLYF.

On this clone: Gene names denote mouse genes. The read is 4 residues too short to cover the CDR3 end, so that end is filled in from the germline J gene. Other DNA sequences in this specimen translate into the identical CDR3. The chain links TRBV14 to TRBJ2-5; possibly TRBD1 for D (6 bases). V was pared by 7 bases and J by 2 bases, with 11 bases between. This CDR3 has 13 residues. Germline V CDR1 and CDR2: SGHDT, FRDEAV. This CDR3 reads CASRTGSQDTQYF. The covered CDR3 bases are TGTGCCAGCCGAACAGGGAGCCAAGAC. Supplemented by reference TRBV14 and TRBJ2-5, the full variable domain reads EAGVTQSPRYAVLQEGQAVSFWCDPISGHDTLYWYQQPRDQGPQLLVYFRDEAVIDNSQLPSDRFSAVRPKGTNSTLKIQSAKQGDTATYLCASRTGSQDTQYFGPGTRLLVL.

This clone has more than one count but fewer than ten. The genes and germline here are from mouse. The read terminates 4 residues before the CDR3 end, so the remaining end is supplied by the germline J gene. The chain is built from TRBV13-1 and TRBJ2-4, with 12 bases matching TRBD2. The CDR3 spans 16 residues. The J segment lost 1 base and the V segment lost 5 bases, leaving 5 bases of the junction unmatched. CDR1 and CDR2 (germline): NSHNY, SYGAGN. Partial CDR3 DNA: TGTGCCAGCAGCCCTGACTGGGGGGGCGGTCAAAAC. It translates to CASSPDWGGGQN. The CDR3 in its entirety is CASSPDWGGGQNTLYF.

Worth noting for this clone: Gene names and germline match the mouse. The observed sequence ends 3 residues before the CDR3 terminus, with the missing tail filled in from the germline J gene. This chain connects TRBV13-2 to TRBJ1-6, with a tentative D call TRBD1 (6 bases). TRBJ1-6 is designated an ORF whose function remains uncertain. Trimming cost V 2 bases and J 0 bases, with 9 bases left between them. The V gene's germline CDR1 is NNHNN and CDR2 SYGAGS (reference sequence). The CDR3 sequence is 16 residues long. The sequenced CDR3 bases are TGTGCCAGCGGTGAGACAGGATTTTCCTATAATTCGCCC. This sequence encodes CASGETGFSYNSP. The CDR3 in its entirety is CASGETGFSYNSPLYF.

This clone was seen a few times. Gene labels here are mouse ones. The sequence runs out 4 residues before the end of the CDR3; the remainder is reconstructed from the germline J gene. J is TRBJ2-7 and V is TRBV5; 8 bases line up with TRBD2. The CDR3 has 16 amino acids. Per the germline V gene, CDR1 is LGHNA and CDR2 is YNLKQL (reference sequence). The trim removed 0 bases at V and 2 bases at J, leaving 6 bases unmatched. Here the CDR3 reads CASSQDFGWGAYEQYF. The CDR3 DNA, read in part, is TGTGCCAGCAGCCAAGATTTCGGCTGGGGGGCCTAT.

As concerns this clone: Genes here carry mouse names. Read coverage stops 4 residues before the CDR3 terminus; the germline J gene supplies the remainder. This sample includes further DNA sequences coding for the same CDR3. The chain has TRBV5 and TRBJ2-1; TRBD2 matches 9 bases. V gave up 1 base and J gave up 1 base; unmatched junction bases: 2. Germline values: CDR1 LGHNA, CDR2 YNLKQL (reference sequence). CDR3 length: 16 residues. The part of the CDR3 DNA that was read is TGTGCCAGCAGCCAAGTCTGGGGGGGAAACTATGCT. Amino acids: CASSQVWGGNYA. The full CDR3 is CASSQVWGGNYAEQFF.

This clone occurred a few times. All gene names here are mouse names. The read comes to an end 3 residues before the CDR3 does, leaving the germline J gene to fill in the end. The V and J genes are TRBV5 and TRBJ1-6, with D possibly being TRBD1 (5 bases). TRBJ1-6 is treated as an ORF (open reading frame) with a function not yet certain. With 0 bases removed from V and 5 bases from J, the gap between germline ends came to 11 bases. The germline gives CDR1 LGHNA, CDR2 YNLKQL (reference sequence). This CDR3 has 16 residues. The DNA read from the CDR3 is TGTGCCAGCAGCCAAGAATGGGGGGTTGATAATTCGCCC. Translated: CASSQEWGVDNSP. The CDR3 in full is CASSQEWGVDNSPLYF.

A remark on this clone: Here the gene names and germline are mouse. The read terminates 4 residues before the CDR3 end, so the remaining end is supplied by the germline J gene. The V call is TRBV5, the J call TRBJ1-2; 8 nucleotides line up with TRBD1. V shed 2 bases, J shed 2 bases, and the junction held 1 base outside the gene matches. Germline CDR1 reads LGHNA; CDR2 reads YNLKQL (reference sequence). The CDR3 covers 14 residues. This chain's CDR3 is CASSQRTGNSDYTF. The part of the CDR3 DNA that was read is TGTGCCAGCAGCCAAAGGACAGGGAACTCC.

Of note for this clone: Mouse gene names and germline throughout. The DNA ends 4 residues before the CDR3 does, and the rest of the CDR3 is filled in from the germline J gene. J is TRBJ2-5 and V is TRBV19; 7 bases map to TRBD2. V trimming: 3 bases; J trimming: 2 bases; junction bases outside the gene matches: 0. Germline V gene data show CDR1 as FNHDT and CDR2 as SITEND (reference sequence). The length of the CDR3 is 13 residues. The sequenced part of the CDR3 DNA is TGTGCCAGCAGTAACTGGGGCCAAGAC. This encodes CASSNWGQD. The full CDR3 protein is CASSNWGQDTQYF.

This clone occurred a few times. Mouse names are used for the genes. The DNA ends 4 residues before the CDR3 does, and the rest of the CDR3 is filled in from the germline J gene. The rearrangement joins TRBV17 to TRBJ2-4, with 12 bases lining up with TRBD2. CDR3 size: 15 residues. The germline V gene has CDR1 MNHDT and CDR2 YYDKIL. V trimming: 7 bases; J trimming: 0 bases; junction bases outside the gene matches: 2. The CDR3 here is CASKTGGASQNTLYF. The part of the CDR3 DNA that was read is TGTGCTAGCAAGACTGGGGGGGCTAGTCAAAAC.

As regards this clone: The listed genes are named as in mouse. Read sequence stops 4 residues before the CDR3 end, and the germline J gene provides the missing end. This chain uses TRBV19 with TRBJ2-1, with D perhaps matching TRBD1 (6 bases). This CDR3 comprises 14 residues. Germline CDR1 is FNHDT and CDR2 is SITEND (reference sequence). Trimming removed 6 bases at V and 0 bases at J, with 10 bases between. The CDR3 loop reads CASNYRVNYAEQFF. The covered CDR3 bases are TGTGCCAGCAACTACAGGGTTAACTATGCT.

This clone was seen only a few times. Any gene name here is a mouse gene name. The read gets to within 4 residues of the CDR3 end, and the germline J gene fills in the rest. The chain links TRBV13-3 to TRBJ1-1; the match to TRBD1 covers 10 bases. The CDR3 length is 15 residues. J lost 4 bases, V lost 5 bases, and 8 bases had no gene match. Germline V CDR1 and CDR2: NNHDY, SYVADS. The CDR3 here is CASSTGTGVGTEVFF. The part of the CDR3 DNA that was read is TGTGCCAGCAGCACCGGGACAGGGGTGGGCACA.

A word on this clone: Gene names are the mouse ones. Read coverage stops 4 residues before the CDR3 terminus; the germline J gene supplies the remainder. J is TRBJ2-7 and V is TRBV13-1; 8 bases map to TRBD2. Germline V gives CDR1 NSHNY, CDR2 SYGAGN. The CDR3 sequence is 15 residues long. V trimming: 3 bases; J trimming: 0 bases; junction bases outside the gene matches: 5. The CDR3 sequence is CASSGDWLSSYEQYF. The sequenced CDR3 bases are TGTGCCAGCAGTGGGGACTGGCTGAGCTCCTAT.

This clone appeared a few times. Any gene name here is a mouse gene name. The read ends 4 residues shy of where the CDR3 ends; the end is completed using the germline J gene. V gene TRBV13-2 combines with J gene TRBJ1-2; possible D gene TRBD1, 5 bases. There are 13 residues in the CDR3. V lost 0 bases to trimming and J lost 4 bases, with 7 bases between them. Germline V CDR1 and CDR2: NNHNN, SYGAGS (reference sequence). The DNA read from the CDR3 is TGTGCCAGCGGTGATGCCAGGGCCTCC. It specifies CASGDARAS. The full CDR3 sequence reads CASGDARASDYTF.